This TCR beta chain derives from a study of identical twins. Notes on the study in general: Alpha sequences that were out-of-frame and twin-shared showed an excess of low generation probability.

TCRdb reanalysed the 5' RACE reads using MiXCR and keeps one entry per CDR3 protein. There are 700,000 or so distinct CDR3 sequences in the sample; around 8.6% occur only once, and roughly 0.97% lies in the top ten. V shed 3 bases, J shed 3 bases, and the junction held 3 bases outside the gene matches. The CDR3 runs 14 residues. Germline V gene data show CDR1 as LGHNA and CDR2 as YSLEER. With regard to this clonotype: Antigen unknown.

The same sample was also studied in work on yellow fever vaccine responses in identical twins.

The chain combines TRBV4-3 with TRBJ2-3; 7 nucleotides match TRBD1. The receptor's source is a woman aged 18-30 years in good health. The sequenced material came from PBMCs. The CDR3 sequence is CASSHTGATDTQYF. Here the CDR3 DNA reads TGCGCCAGCAGCCACACAGGGGCTACAGATACGCAGTATTTT.